This T cell receptor (beta chain) was sequenced for a study of blood T cell repertoires in COVID-19. The wider study: Material from acute and convalescent COVID-19 was sourced from the United States, Italy and Spain. PBMCs, B-cell-depleted T cells, or T cells were the source of the cDNA or gDNA that made up the material.

This CDR3 has 12 residues. Trimming pared 6 bases from V and 4 bases from J, leaving 11 bases between. Per the germline V gene, CDR1 is SQVTM and CDR2 is ANQGSEA. Original analysis: Reference gene primer amplification gave estimated nucleated cell counts. TCRdb keeps only in-frame clones here, not all; method: immunoSEQ multiplex PCR. Clonal size and the V and J genes are those of that table, whereas D and trimming came from the DNA. Of around 80,000 clones listed, 85% to 90% are singletons. The sequenced material came from peripheral blood. This TCR was recovered from a man of 80 years or more with active or convalescent COVID-19. The chain joins TRBV29-1 to TRBJ2-3, with D uncertain. The CDR3 sequence: CSVRLQADTQYF. The CDR3 DNA sequence: TGCAGCGTCCGGCTCCAGGCAGATACGCAGTATTTT.